These 17 T cell receptor beta chains came from one sample sequenced in a study of human T cells and chemical hapten exposure. TCRdb analysed the RACE reads with MiXCR anew, one entry per CDR3 protein. The sample has tens of thousands of distinct CDR3 sequences; 9.3% are singletons. Time point: patch test 1, 2 weeks after DPC sensitization. Indicated treatment: therapeutic diphenylcyclopropenone sensitization with weekly scalp DPC. This material consisted of whole blood, taken in connection with sensitization to the hapten diphenylcyclopropenone (DPC). The receptors derive from a woman in her forties or fifties with alopecia areata. Some clones in this sample may be carry-over from other donors' samples.

The table lists this clonotype with many counts. DNA of the CDR3: TGCGCCAGCAGCCAAGGGATGACGTCTGGTACGCAGTATTTT. Its translation: CASSQGMTSGTQYF. The V call is TRBV4-1, the J call TRBJ2-3; D remains unclear. The CDR3 is 14 amino acids. Germline V gives CDR1 MGHRA, CDR2 YSYEKL. V dropped 1 base and J dropped 8 bases, with 13 bases sitting between them.

This clonotype has at least ten counts. V usage is TRBV7-9 and J usage is TRBJ1-2; D is ambiguous. Germline CDR1 SEHNR, CDR2 FQNEAQ (reference sequence). This CDR3 comprises 13 residues. With 6 bases removed from V and 1 base from J, the gap between germline ends came to 9 bases. CDR3 amino acids: CASRSSHNYGYTF. CDR3 nucleotide sequence: TGTGCCAGCAGGTCCTCCCATAACTATGGCTACACCTTC.

This clonotype came up many times. The chain links TRBV11-2 to TRBJ2-2, with D unresolved. V was pared by 1 base and J by 4 bases, with 4 bases between. Germline V gives CDR1 SGHAT, CDR2 FQNNGV. The CDR3 has 13 residues. In nucleotides, the CDR3 is TGTGCCAGCAGCTTAGCAGGCACCGGGGAGCTGTTTTTT. Residues: CASSLAGTGELFF.

This clonotype was counted at least ten times. Here the CDR3 reads CASSLEEGWNEKLFF. DNA for the CDR3: TGTGCCAGCAGCTTAGAGGAGGGGTGGAATGAAAAACTGTTTTTT. This chain links TRBV7-6 with TRBJ1-4; weak D call: TRBD1 (5 bases). Per germline, CDR1 SGHVS and CDR2 FNYEAQ. The CDR3 is 15 amino acids. The ends were cut back, 1 base at V and 5 bases at J, with 11 bases in the middle.

This clonotype was counted ten times or more. The J gene is TRBJ2-7, the V gene TRBV12-3 or TRBV12-4; the match to TRBD2 covers 10 bases. CDR3 length: 16 amino acids. V shed 2 bases, J shed 6 bases, and the junction held 10 bases outside the gene matches. The CDR3 spells CASSLSLAGVRGEQYF. The CDR3 DNA reads as TGTGCCAGCAGTTTATCCCTAGCGGGAGTACGAGGCGAGCAGTACTTC.

This clonotype showed up many times. This chain joins TRBV12-3 or TRBV12-4 and TRBJ1-3; D gene ambiguous. The V end lost 1 base, the J end lost 4 bases, and 11 bases lay between the germline ends. CDR3 size: 15 residues. CDR3 sequence (DNA): TGTGCCAGCAGTTTAGTGGTCTCAGTCGGAAACACCATATATTTT. Translation gives CASSLVVSVGNTIYF.

V and J are TRBV9 and TRBJ2-3; D remains unclear. From germline, CDR1 is SGDLS and CDR2 YYNGEE. Deletions cut 0 bases from V and 3 bases from J, with 20 bases between. This CDR3 is built from 18 residues. CDR3 in amino acids: CASSVADGRPSLTDTQYF. For the CDR3, the DNA is TGTGCCAGCAGCGTAGCCGACGGGCGGCCTAGTTTAACAGATACGCAGTATTTT. Together with reference TRBV9 and TRBJ2-3, the CDR3 gives the full variable domain: DSGVTQTPKHLITATGQRVTLRCSPRSGDLSVYWYQQSLDQGLQFLIQYYNGEERAKGNILERFSAQQFPDLHSELNLSSLELGDSALYFCASSVADGRPSLTDTQYFGPGTRLTVL.

Ten or more counts support this clonotype. This sequence joins TRBV27 and TRBJ2-3, with a tentative D call TRBD1 (6 bases). The CDR3 sequence is 17 residues long. Trimming pared 0 bases from V and 5 bases from J, leaving 18 bases between. Germline lookup yields CDR1 MNHEY and CDR2 SMNVEV (reference sequence). The CDR3 sequence is CASSLSRGIGGRDTQYF. The CDR3 DNA reads TGTGCCAGCAGTTTATCAAGGGGAATAGGGGGTCGAGATACGCAGTATTTT.

This clonotype showed up just a few times. The V gene is TRBV12-3 or TRBV12-4, the J gene TRBJ2-5; D uncertain. The CDR3 contains 14 residues. V lost 6 bases, J lost 2 bases, and 13 bases lay in between. The CDR3 DNA reads as TGTGCCAGCAGCCGTTTCGGCCCACAAGAGACCCAGTACTTC. Translated: CASSRFGPQETQYF.

This clonotype was counted between two and nine times. This chain uses TRBV6-6 with TRBJ1-6; no definite D call. The CDR3 extends over 14 amino acids. From germline, CDR1 is MNHNY and CDR2 SVGAGI (reference sequence). Deletions cut 0 bases from V and 5 bases from J, with 5 bases between. The CDR3 protein is CASSYSSNNSPLHF. In DNA form, the CDR3 reads TGTGCCAGCAGTTACTCGTCAAATAATTCACCCCTCCACTTT.

This clonotype showed up many times. The rearrangement joins TRBV27 to TRBJ2-1; TRBD2 matches 13 bases. The CDR3 spans 16 residues. The trim removed 3 bases at V and 8 bases at J, leaving 7 bases unmatched. Germline-derived CDR1 and CDR2 are MNHEY and SMNVEV (reference sequence). CDR3 in DNA: TGTGCCAGCAGTTTTAGACTAGCGGGAGGTGGGGATGAGCAGTTCTTC. The encoded protein is CASSFRLAGGGDEQFF.

The sample holds one count of this clonotype. The chain carries TRBV20-1 and TRBJ1-5, with a tentative D call TRBD1 (5 bases). Germline V gives CDR1 DFQATT, CDR2 SNEGSKA (reference sequence). This CDR3 has 15 residues. Trimming pared 2 bases from V and 0 bases from J, leaving 11 bases between. CDR3: CSARKGYDSNQPQHF. The CDR3 coding sequence is TGCAGTGCTAGAAAGGGGTATGATAGCAATCAGCCCCAGCATTTT.

This clonotype has at least ten counts. The chain recombines TRBV7-9 with TRBJ2-1; TRBD1 aligns across 8 bases. V shed 4 bases and J 8 bases; nucleotides not matched to a gene: 1. The length of the CDR3 is 12 residues. Germline V gene data show CDR1 as SEHNR and CDR2 as FQNEAQ (reference sequence). The CDR3 bases are TGTGCCAGCAGCTCGACAGGGGATGAGCAGTTCTTC. The encoded protein is CASSSTGDEQFF.

This clonotype was seen many times. The chain links TRBV5-1 to TRBJ2-3; D is unresolved. This CDR3 is built from 14 residues. Deletions cut 4 bases from V and 5 bases from J, with 14 bases between. The germline CDR1 and CDR2 sequences are SGHRS and YFSETQ. The CDR3, as DNA: TGCGCCAGCAGCGCATACCGCCTGGAAGATACGCAGTATTTT. This codes for CASSAYRLEDTQYF. Using reference TRBV5-1 and TRBJ2-3 for the parts outside the CDR3, the full variable domain is KAGVTQTPRYLIKTRGQQVTLSCSPISGHRSVSWYQQTPGQGLQFLFEYFSETQRNKGNFPGRFSGRQFSNSRSEMNVSTLELGDSALYLCASSAYRLEDTQYFGPGTRLTVL.

V usage is TRBV4-2 and J usage is TRBJ2-1; the D gene is possibly TRBD2 (5 bases). V was clipped by 0 bases and J by 2 bases, with 14 bases between them. Germline assignment: CDR1 LGHNA and CDR2 YNFKEQ. The CDR3 spans 17 residues. The CDR3 sequence: CASSQEPLASAYNEQFF. The CDR3 DNA reads TGTGCCAGCAGCCAAGAACCTCTAGCATCAGCCTACAATGAGCAGTTCTTC.

At least ten counts were recorded for this clonotype. The CDR3 protein is CASSGVGSRYTEAFF. CDR3 in DNA: TGCGCCAGCAGCGGGGTGGGATCGAGGTACACTGAAGCTTTCTTT. The chain couples TRBV4-1 to TRBJ1-1; D ambiguous. The CDR3 consists of 15 residues. Trimming cost V 5 bases and J 3 bases, with 16 bases left between them. Germline V gene sequence: CDR1 MGHRA, CDR2 YSYEKL.

In this sample, this clonotype turned up many times. This chain links TRBV12-3 or TRBV12-4 with TRBJ1-6; 7 nucleotides align to TRBD1. With 1 base clipped from V and 7 bases from J, the junction kept 1 base outside the gene matches. This CDR3 is 14 amino acids long. This CDR3 is CASSLVGQNSPLHF. CDR3 DNA sequence: TGTGCCAGCAGTTTAGTGGGACAGAATTCACCCCTCCACTTT.